A single sample gave rise to the 18 T cell receptor beta chains below, sequenced in a study of multiple sclerosis patients with progressive multifocal leukoencephalopathy (dated by TCRdb to 2018 to 2020). The sample's time point label is to be understood as: time of PML onset. What this sample's treatment or condition label stands for: on natalizumab therapy at sampling. Libraries were constructed by the immunoSEQ multiplex PCR assay. Sourced from immuneACCESS, this table was stored by TCRdb with only in-frame sequences that have V and J called. A share of the clones is absent; for the studies checked, an unresolved V gene accounts for under half, and the remainder has no known explanation. This sample comprises tens of thousands of clones, approximately 89% of them detected only once. The top ten clonotypes cover around 12% of the sample. The sequencing here drew on PBMCs, taken from a patient treated with natalizumab. The source is a woman in her twenties or thirties with progressive multifocal leukoencephalopathy.

V usage is TRBV30 and J usage is TRBJ1-1; D may be TRBD1 (6 bases). V lost 1 base and J 5 bases, leaving 11 bases between the germline ends. This CDR3 region has 13 residues. Germline CDR1 is GTSNPN and CDR2 is SVGIG (reference sequence). The CDR3 coding sequence is TGTGCCTGGAGTGAGGGGGGATCGACTGAAGCTTTCTTT. It encodes CAWSEGGSTEAFF.

The gene calls are TRBV12-5 and TRBJ2-3; D is undetermined. The germline CDR1 and CDR2 sequences are LGHNT and FRNRAP. The V end was cut by 2 bases, the J end by 7 bases, with 4 bases between. The CDR3 is made up of 11 amino acids. CDR3 nucleotide sequence: TGTGCTAGTGGTTTGCAATATACGCAGTATTTT. Amino acids: CASGLQYTQYF.

This clone was seen once. This rearrangement joins TRBV5-6 to TRBJ2-7, with 10 positions matching TRBD1. Germline CDR1 SGHDT, CDR2 YYEEEE. This CDR3 spans 13 amino acids. V shed 6 bases and J 5 bases; nucleotides not matched to a gene: 5. This chain's CDR3 is CASIGTGANEQYF. The CDR3 DNA sequence: TGTGCCAGCATCGGGACAGGGGCCAACGAGCAGTACTTC.

This chain uses TRBV2 with TRBJ2-5; D not certain. The germline V gene encodes CDR1 SNHLY and CDR2 FYNNEI. The length of the CDR3 is 11 residues. V lost 7 bases and J lost 2, with 5 bases in between. CDR3 residues: CASKTQETQYF. The CDR3 DNA follows: TGTGCCAGCAAGACTCAAGAGACCCAGTACTTC.

The J gene is TRBJ2-1, the V gene TRBV10-2; the match to TRBD2 covers 10 bases. The V and J ends lost 5 bases and 2 bases, in that order; junction bases with no gene match: 6. The germline CDR1 and CDR2 sequences are WSHSY and SAAADI. The CDR3 is 16 residues long. CDR3 sequence reads: CASSQGGLAPYNEQFF. CDR3 nucleotide sequence: TGCGCCAGCAGTCAGGGGGGACTAGCGCCCTACAATGAGCAGTTCTTC.

The table lists this clone with a few counts. The chain is built from TRBV4-2 and TRBJ2-7; D might be TRBD2 (6 bases). Looked up from germline, CDR1 is LGHNA and CDR2 is YNFKEQ. CDR3 length equals 16 residues. Trimming shortened V by 1 base and J by 3 bases, and 16 bases separated the two germline ends. This CDR3 is CASSQAAASDRYEQYF. The CDR3 coding sequence is TGTGCCAGCAGCCAAGCCGCGGCTAGCGATCGCTACGAGCAGTACTTC.

The chain links TRBV5-1 to TRBJ1-1; 9 bases are a match to TRBD1. Germline trimming cut 5 bases from V and 4 bases from J; bases unmatched to any gene: 9. Germline lookup yields CDR1 SGHRS and CDR2 YFSETQ. This CDR3 spans 15 amino acids. The CDR3 DNA follows: TGCGCCAGCAGAAACGGGGACAGGGTGAGCACTGAAGCTTTCTTT. It translates to CASRNGDRVSTEAFF. The full variable domain, completed using reference TRBV5-1 and TRBJ1-1, is KAGVTQTPRYLIKTRGQQVTLSCSPISGHRSVSWYQQTPGQGLQFLFEYFSETQRNKGNFPGRFSGRQFSNSRSEMNVSTLELGDSALYLCASRNGDRVSTEAFFGQGTRLTVV.

The chain is built from TRBV28 and TRBJ2-7; unclear D gene. The CDR3 has 12 residues. V was clipped by 3 bases and J by 6 bases, with 9 bases between them. Germline CDR1 is MDHEN and CDR2 is SYDVKM. The CDR3 region is CASSLRSSEQYF. The CDR3, as DNA: TGTGCCAGCAGTTTGCGGAGTTCCGAGCAGTACTTC.

The rearrangement joins TRBV30 to TRBJ1-6, with 9 bases aligning to TRBD1. V shed 7 bases, J shed 7 bases, and the junction held 5 bases outside the gene matches. This CDR3 is 13 amino acids long. Germline lookup yields CDR1 GTSNPN and CDR2 SVGIG (reference sequence). The CDR3 bases are TGTGCCTACACCGGGACAGGGAATTCACCCCTCCACTTT. This encodes CAYTGTGNSPLHF. Based on the CDR3 plus reference TRBV30 and TRBJ1-6, the full variable domain is SQTIHQWPATLVQPVGSPLSLECTVEGTSNPNLYWYRQAAGRGLQLLFYSVGIGQISSEVPQNLSASRPQDRQFILSSKKLLLSDSGFYLCAYTGTGNSPLHFGNGTRLTVT.

A note on this clone: Germline is not matched at one junction end, which may reflect a read error. This chain uses TRBV4-2 with TRBJ2-1, with 9 bases matching TRBD2. This CDR3 has 15 residues. Germline lookup yields CDR1 LGHNA and CDR2 YNFKEQ. The CDR3 bases are TGTGCCAGCGGCCAAGATCCCCATACTAGCGGGGAGCAGTTCTTC. As protein: CASGQDPHTSGEQFF.

This clone was observed a handful of times. The rearrangement links TRBV6-5 to TRBJ1-2; 9 positions match TRBD1. The ends lost 6 bases at V and 7 bases at J; junction bases unmatched: 6. CDR1 is MNHEY, CDR2 SVGAGI, per germline. The CDR3 extends over 13 amino acids. CDR3 amino acids: CASSRGQGGGYTF. CDR3 DNA: TGTGCCAGCAGCCGGGGACAGGGCGGTGGCTACACCTTC.

This chain uses TRBV30 with TRBJ1-2; 10 bases match TRBD1. The J segment lost 6 bases and the V segment lost 5 bases, leaving 6 bases of the junction unmatched. Germline V gives CDR1 GTSNPN, CDR2 SVGIG (reference sequence). The CDR3 is made up of 13 amino acids. The CDR3 region is CAWEGGTGDGYTF. For the CDR3, the DNA is TGTGCCTGGGAAGGGGGGACAGGGGATGGCTACACCTTC.

In its sample, this clone was seen once. The chain combines TRBV19 with TRBJ1-1; D is ambiguous. Germline loops: CDR1 LNHDA, CDR2 SQIVND (reference sequence). This CDR3 has 15 residues. With 5 bases removed from V and 2 bases from J, the gap between germline ends came to 15 bases. Here the CDR3 DNA reads TGTGCCAGTAGTGAGAGAATATCGATTAACACTGAAGCTTTCTTT. It is translated as CASSERISINTEAFF.

The chain couples TRBV7-2 to TRBJ1-5; TRBD1 might be the D (5 bases). This CDR3 is built from 16 residues. Germline V gene data show CDR1 as SGHTA and CDR2 as FQGNSA. Trimming cost V 2 bases and J 2 bases, with 13 bases left between them. The DNA for the CDR3 is TGTGCCAGCAGCTTATGGGGGGATATCGGCAATCAGCCCCAGCATTTT. Translation gives CASSLWGDIGNQPQHF.

The chain combines TRBV29-1 with TRBJ2-5; 9 nucleotides line up with TRBD1. The CDR3 loop spans 12 amino acids. Germline CDR1 SQVTM, CDR2 ANQGSEA. Trimming cost V 6 bases and J 4 bases; bases outside gene matches: 3. The CDR3 region is CSVLQGAETQYF. The CDR3 DNA is TGCAGCGTGTTACAGGGGGCAGAGACCCAGTACTTC. Drawing the rest from reference TRBV29-1 and TRBJ2-5, the complete variable domain is SAVISQKPSRDICQRGTSLTIQCQVDSQVTMMFWYRQQPGQSLTLIATANQGSEATYESGFVIDKFPISRPNLTFSTLTVSNMSPEDSSIYLCSVLQGAETQYFGPGTRLLVL.

The V and J genes are TRBV28 and TRBJ2-1; TRBD2 is a possible D gene (6 bases). The CDR3 runs to 16 residues. The germline V gene has CDR1 MDHEN and CDR2 SYDVKM. Trimming took off 5 bases at V and 0 bases at J, with 14 bases between the two ends. Here the CDR3 DNA reads TGTGCCAGCAGTCCCTCTAGCGCGCCCTCCTACAATGAGCAGTTCTTC. Residues: CASSPSSAPSYNEQFF.

V gene TRBV5-1 combines with J gene TRBJ2-7; tentative D call: TRBD1 (6 bases). The germline V and J ends were trimmed by 5 bases and 2 bases, with 17 bases remaining between them. Germline V CDR1 and CDR2: SGHRS, YFSETQ. The CDR3 spans 15 residues. In DNA form, the CDR3 reads TGCGCCAGCAGAGCCGCGGACAGCCCAACCTACGAGCAGTACTTC. It translates to CASRAADSPTYEQYF.

The chain recombines TRBV10-3 with TRBJ2-7, with 8 bases that match TRBD1. Germline values: CDR1 ENHRY, CDR2 SYGVKD. The CDR3 is 15 residues long. The V and J ends lost 5 bases and 0 bases, in that order; junction bases with no gene match: 6. CDR3 in DNA: TGTGCCATCAGTCACGGACAGGGTGGCTCCTACGAGCAGTACTTC. It encodes CAISHGQGGSYEQYF.